This T cell receptor (beta chain) was captured by sequencing in a study of cytomegalovirus exposure and HLA in healthy donors listed by TCRdb under 2017. Describing the broader study: In an earlier analysis of 587 of the donors, around 300 Gb of sequence data and just under 120 million unique TCR beta sequences from approximately 180 million T cells were reported. Across some 400 genotyped donors of the cohort, an average of approximately 240,000 unique TCR beta nucleotide sequences per donor were sequenced, and roughly 18% of those sequences were non-productive. Donor age, sex, ethnicity and CMV serostatus were compiled alongside the repertoire data. In a later genetic analysis, genome-wide SNP genotypes for about 65% of the roughly 700 donors were used, and that subset was treated as a discovery cohort. A later analysis re-examined previously published TCR beta repertoires from more than 600 donors and added high-resolution HLA genotyping to investigate patterns of TCR occurrence. Rather than using new phenotypic data, the later analysis identified candidate immune exposures from TCR beta sequences and from how often those sequences occurred across donors. Four or five DR-DQ haplotypes were handled as single units for association and clustering because linkage in the cohort was strong. Along with the approximately 650-subject first cohort, a separate validation cohort of over 90 different subjects was used. Typing coverage differed by locus: A, B, C, DRB1 and DQB1 were typed in about 629-630 donors, DQA1 in 522, DPA1 in approximately 610, and DPB1 in just under 480. Both class I and class II loci were covered by HLA typing, at four-digit resolution. High-throughput TCR immunosequencing, statistical association of individual TCRs with disease status, and machine learning were combined to predict cytomegalovirus infection status. The study aimed to test whether signatures of past pathogen exposure could be identified by cataloging public T cell receptors. An early release that covered about 600 HLA-typed donors contained around 330 gigabases of sequencing data and 65 million to 100 million unique TCR sequences. Among the roughly 400 genotyped donors, approximately 76% belonged to the genetic ancestry cluster associated with self-reported Caucasian donors. Every discovery cohort repertoire had been produced on one sequencing platform. The T cell repertoires of around 670 subjects were profiled by immunosequencing and related to cytomegalovirus serostatus. To decide whether each TCR beta V gene segment behaved as functional or pseudogenic, an earlier analysis of some 600 of the donors relied on high-throughput TCR beta sequencing. Study-wide findings and limitations: In a later analysis, most CMV-associated TCR beta chains were found to appear HLA-restricted, with HLA associations seemingly driven largely by CMV exposure. A group of highly shared sequence variants was considered likely to be a technical artifact of the sequencing pipeline. This cohort had only TCR beta chains sequenced, and the lack of alpha or paired-chain data limited which features could be detected. According to a later genetic analysis, donors in an Asian-associated ancestry cluster had fewer N-insertions in productive TCRs than the approximately 700-donor mean. When HLA alleles, especially DR and DQ, strongly co-occurred, attributing TCR associations to individual alleles was difficult. Presence/absence analyses assumed roughly uniform sequencing depth across donors, an assumption that may not hold. Because counts were too low, some 17 rarely observed V segments, including chromosome 9 orphons, were left out of the earlier analysis of about 500 of the donors. Linkage disequilibrium might explain the correlated functional status among segregating V segments, but an unknown experimental factor could not be ruled out. Because the 87-base-pair reads could not distinguish some IMGT-functional V segments, including TRBV6-2 and TRBV6-3, those segments were excluded. In vitro tests confirmed that a few of the cytomegalovirus-associated TCR beta chains recognize cytomegalovirus antigens. Broadly in line with IMGT annotations, most TCR beta V segments showed up in productive rearrangements about 87% or about 30% of the time in an earlier analysis of several hundred of the donors. Most TCR sequences were observed very rarely across donors, whereas some public TCRs were present in many individuals. V-gene and J-gene trimming of TCR beta chains was associated with a missense DCLRE1C variant in a later genetic analysis, and the association was replicated in an independent cohort. CMV serostatus was the only immune exposure information available for the cohort. A total of roughly 160 TCR beta chains were listed by the study as associated with cytomegalovirus. A further reported finding was that TCR beta sequences accurately predicted the HLA-A and HLA-B alleles for most subjects in the first cohort. Specific HLA alleles were associated with 16,951 TCR beta sequences at a false discovery rate of 0.05 in a later analysis. In a later analysis, HLA-associated TCR beta chains showed more clonal expansion and lower generation probabilities than non-associated chains that were equally common. Because HLA typing was unavailable for some donors at each locus, only the typed subset was used in association tests. In a later analysis, several top co-occurrence clusters were reported to appear linked to parvovirus B19, influenza, CMV and Epstein-Barr virus. In both the original and validation cohorts, the classifier was reported to diagnose cytomegalovirus status with high specificity and sensitivity. According to the authors, the approach could potentially be generalized to other disease states and immunological phenotypes. A later analysis found that TCR association rates varied across HLA loci, with DRB1 alleles showing the most associated TCRs and HLA-C alleles the fewest.

Library method: the immunoSEQ multiplex PCR assay. For the multiplex PCR, a mixture combining 60 forward primers for TCR Vbeta segments and 13 reverse primers for TCR Jbeta segments was used. The CDR3 region of rearranged TCR beta genes was amplified from genomic DNA by a multiplex PCR assay. The amplified TCR beta libraries were sequenced on the Illumina HiSeq System as 87-base-pair reads. The authors processed their data as follows. In a later analysis, approximately 74 million unique TCR beta chains were counted across the roughly 700 repertoires, and roughly 11 million of these chains were shared by at least two donors. Raw reads were error-corrected and collapsed into unique sequences by a nearest-neighbor algorithm in which closely related sequences were merged to remove PCR and sequencing errors. Alignment of CDR3 sequences to IMGT reference sequences was used to assign V, D and J gene segments. For a sequence to be retained, a match of at least six nucleotides was required to both a V gene segment and a J gene segment. Rearrangements were classified as productive when the CDR3 lacked stop codons and remained in frame with V and J, and all other rearrangements were classified as non-productive. CDR3 was defined by IMGT convention, running from the second conserved V-encoded cysteine to the conserved J-encoded phenylalanine. In an earlier analysis of just under 600 of the donors, sequences lacking an unambiguous match to a single V gene segment were excluded. An earlier analysis of 500 to 600 of the donors classified V segments as functional when productive rearrangements were above 56.7% and as segregating when the standard deviation between donors was above 5%. To diagnose cytomegalovirus status from the catalog of TCR beta chain sequences, a statistical classification framework was built. A later analysis assigned V and J genes by comparing TCR nucleotide sequences with IMGT/GENE-DB human TR gene sequences. The TCRdist pipeline was used in a later analysis to assign CDR3 sequences and most-parsimonious VDJ recombination scenarios. In a later analysis, each TCR beta chain was defined by its CDR3 amino acid sequence together with its V-gene family, and reads lacking a unique V-gene family were excluded. A later analysis removed 592 highly shared, low-generation-probability nucleotide sequences to deal with suspected cross-contamination and a sequencing artifact. In a later analysis, a clonal expansion index was calculated for each public chain from normalized within-repertoire ranks of inferred template counts. Generation probabilities in a later analysis came from a VDJ recombination model fitted to out-of-frame rearrangements, and those results were checked against IGoR. In a later analysis, TCR-TCR, TCR-HLA and TCR-CMV co-occurrence was scored with hypergeometric tests, and a repertoire-size bias correction was applied to TCR pairs. To estimate false discovery rates, a later analysis permuted the HLA or CMV assignments 20 times. In a later analysis, co-occurring TCRs were grouped using DBSCAN, with TCRdist sequence similarity added in when clustering inside HLA-allele-positive subsets. Repertoires with fewer than 30,000 or more than 120,000 public chains, plus five repertoires with anomalous nucleotide sharing, were excluded from co-occurrence clustering. TCRdb stores this immuneACCESS table with in-frame sequences only. Part of the clones is absent; in the studies checked, under half of the shortfall reflects unresolved V genes, and no reason is known for the rest. V and J calls and clone size come straight from that table; D and trimming were deduced from the DNA. This sample is represented by approximately 140,000 clones; around three quarters of them were singletons. The top ten hold around 7% of the sample.

Counted from cysteine to phenylalanine, this CDR3 has 18 amino acids. Just the 54-base CDR3 DNA is kept, in frame starting at base 1. The cohort was made up of roughly 670 healthy bone marrow donors. At the time of sampling, all cohort members were nominally healthy, though unrecorded immune exposures were likely present. The donor was CMV seropositive and was included in the group of 250 to 350 seropositive cohort members. Every donor gave a peripheral blood sample, and the peripheral blood mononuclear cells from that sample were used for TCR beta sequencing. The Qiagen DNeasy Blood Extraction Kit was used to extract genomic DNA from the blood cell samples. Notes on this clone: The target of this receptor is not known. Nothing much larger sits one base from this clone, and base qualities are not available.

The TCR originated in a man aged 40-49 years in good health and CMV-seropositive. The chain joins TRBV21-1 to TRBJ1-3; no check of the table's D call, TRBD1, against the DNA was made. TRBV21-1 is a documented pseudogene. Sequencing was carried out using PBMCs. The CDR3 reads as follows: CASSARDRVHDLENTIYF. The nucleotide sequence is TGTGCCAGCAGCGCCCGCGACAGGGTACACGACTTGGAAAACACCATATATTTT.